This T cell receptor (beta chain) was sequenced for a study of blood T cell repertoires in COVID-19. Study-level background: COVID-19 samples collected from the United States, Italy and Spain covered acute and convalescent phases.

This study enrolled people aged about 18 to 95 from around 26 US geographic areas. Cohort assignment relied on participant-reported clinical history. It was within 2 weeks before study entry that exposed participants met a COVID-19 case. This clone was observed once. CDR3 length equals 13 residues. Deletions cut 6 bases from V and 3 bases from J, with 11 bases between. The protocol was immunoSEQ multiplex PCR, while the TCRdb copy is restricted to in-frame clones and leaves out a portion. The table records some 200,000 clones, 83% of them present only once. Material: PBMCs or T cells enriched from blood (not recorded which). The origin of this receptor is a woman between 45 and 65 years old who had been exposed to COVID-19. The gene calls are TRBV12-3 or TRBV12-4 and TRBJ1-1, with a possible D match to TRBD1 (5 bases). CDR3 sequence reads: CASRYQGDTEAFF. Written as DNA, the CDR3 is TGTGCCAGCAGATACCAAGGGGACACTGAAGCTTTCTTT.